This T cell receptor beta chain was recovered during a study of vaccination and CD4 T cells after COVID-19. Oncomine TCR Beta short-read sequencing was applied to DNA from cultured CD4+ T cells. From CD4+ T cells that had been cultured, genomic DNA was extracted. MiXCR, applied by TCRdb to the PCR reads, yields one record per CDR3 protein. The table includes about 18,000 distinct CDR3 sequences, around 70% detected once. The junction had 17 bases not matched to a gene; V was cut back by 3 bases and J by 5 bases. The germline gives CDR1 MDHEN, CDR2 SYDVKM. The CDR3 covers 19 residues. Treatment noted: approximately 9-day PBMC culture with coronavirus spike peptide pools or control peptides (ViraFEST assay). Regarding this clonotype: Its antigen is not identified.

The chain couples TRBV28 to TRBJ1-5, with 9 positions matching TRBD1. The sequenced sample was CD4+ T cells from blood, cultured in vitro. The origin of this receptor is a human donor who had recovered from COVID-19. CDR3 coding DNA: TGTGCCAGCAGTTTCCTCGACTTACAGGGGGCGCGGGGGTATCAGCCCCAGCATTTT. This gives the protein CASSFLDLQGARGYQPQHF.